A selection of T cell receptor beta chains follows, all from one sample in a study of cytomegalovirus exposure and HLA in healthy donors. Clones were read by immunoSEQ multiplex PCR, and TCRdb kept only the in-frame ones, dropping some. The repertoire shows more than 30,000 clones; the top ten hold approximately 8.4%. The sequenced sample was PBMCs. These receptors all stem from a man aged 40-50 years in good health and CMV-seropositive. CDR3s include the opening cysteine and the closing phenylalanine or tryptophan. The order of the fields is V gene, CDR3 protein.

TRBV2	CASRRTGSYNEQFF
TRBV7-9	CASLRSDRDPEQYF
TRBV7-9	CASSSSGTETQYF
TRBV6-9	CASMRQVAEQYF
TRBV30	CAWSVSGNQPQHF
TRBV7-2	CASSLPQNTGEEEKLFF
TRBV19	CASSTSGSTQETQYF
TRBV18	CASSPPEGRYDTQYF
TRBV10-3	CATQGAGNTIYF
TRBV30	CAWSVGPTNQPQHF
TRBV5-1	CASSLRQIAHTEAFF
TRBV30	CAWSRTGFGTEAFF
TRBV6-5	CASKSDGGWHF
TRBV11-3	CASSFQGTLETQYF
TRBV19	CASSPAGLAGRGSYEQYF
TRBV4-2	CASSQGSGGSDEQYF
TRBV11-2	CASTREGLAIIQETQYF
TRBV29-1	CSASRGMGEKLFF
TRBV9	CASSLRQGGTEAFF
TRBV30	CAWSNGNTGELFF
TRBV2	CASSAGDQPQHF
TRBV5-4	CASSFTTNYEQYF
TRBV7-8	CASSSRTGRRDTQYF
TRBV30	CAWSDDEASGRYEQYF
TRBV7-9	CASSGQATYNEQFF
TRBV7-7	CASSLSRDRGTYEQYF
TRBV21-1	CASSKEAGPPLAGGPEQYF
TRBV18	CASSPTAGLYEQYF
TRBV5-4	CASSLAFGGANYEQYF
TRBV10-3	CAAQGSYEQYF
TRBV10-3	CAISEAGLAGLLGYEQYF
TRBV4-2	CASSQDLVAGTGNTQYF
TRBV19	CASRWTGMNQPQHF
TRBV27	CASSSLAGGAEQYF
TRBV27	CASSLADYEQYF
TRBV9	CASSVQGMMNTEAFF